A selection of T cell receptor beta chains follows, all from one sample in a study of cytomegalovirus exposure and HLA in healthy donors. The repertoire was sequenced with immunoSEQ multiplex PCR; TCRdb's copy has only in-frame clones and lacks some. The sample gives 85,000 to 95,000 clones, 96% of which show up once; 0.78% is in the top ten. What was sequenced was PBMCs. These receptors originate from a man aged 18 to 30 in good health and CMV-seronegative. Each CDR3 is given with its conserved first and last residue. A D gene is named only where the DNA matches it firmly. Clone size is given for some rows only: seen once, a few or many times, or a class if the clone is expanded.

v_gene: TRBV19; d_gene: TRBD2; abundance: .; j_gene: TRBJ2-1; CDR3nt: TGTGCCAGTAGTAGCCGACTAGCGGGAGCATACAATGAGCAGTTCTTC; CDR3aa: CASSSRLAGAYNEQFF
v_gene: TRBV28; d_gene: TRBD1; abundance: .; j_gene: TRBJ1-3; CDR3nt: TGTGCCAGCAGGCCGGGACAGGGGCCGGACACCATATATTTT; CDR3aa: CASRPGQGPDTIYF
v_gene: TRBV13; d_gene: .; abundance: .; j_gene: TRBJ1-5; CDR3nt: TGTGCCAGCAGCGTCGGGATTAGCAATCAGCCCCAGCATTTT; CDR3aa: CASSVGISNQPQHF
v_gene: TRBV15; d_gene: TRBD1; abundance: .; j_gene: TRBJ1-4; CDR3nt: TGTGCCACCAGCAGCGGGACAGGGTCTGAAAAACTGTTTTTT; CDR3aa: CATSSGTGSEKLFF
v_gene: TRBV6-1; d_gene: .; abundance: .; j_gene: TRBJ2-1; CDR3nt: TGTGCCAGCAGTGCCTCCTCCTACAATGAGCAGTTCTTC; CDR3aa: CASSASSYNEQFF
v_gene: TRBV9; d_gene: TRBD2; abundance: .; j_gene: TRBJ2-1; CDR3nt: TGTGCCAGCAGCGGAGGTGGGACTAGCGGACACAATGAGCAGTTCTTC; CDR3aa: CASSGGGTSGHNEQFF
v_gene: TRBV9; d_gene: .; abundance: once; j_gene: TRBJ1-1; CDR3nt: TGTGCCAGCAGCCCAACCGGGCAGGGGAATGTAGCTTTCTTT; CDR3aa: CASSPTGQGNVAFF
v_gene: TRBV5-1; d_gene: TRBD2; abundance: .; j_gene: TRBJ2-3; CDR3nt: TGCGCCAGCAGCTTGGTTTCTCGGGCTAGCGGGAGTACGGCAGATACGCAGTATTTT; CDR3aa: CASSLVSRASGSTADTQYF
v_gene: TRBV5-5; d_gene: TRBD1; abundance: .; j_gene: TRBJ1-1; CDR3nt: TGTGCCAGCAGCCTACGACAGGGCGATGAAGCTTTCTTT; CDR3aa: CASSLRQGDEAFF
v_gene: TRBV5-1; d_gene: TRBD2; abundance: .; j_gene: TRBJ2-1; CDR3nt: TGCGCCAGCAGCTTGCCTAGCGGGAGAACCTACAATGAGCAGTTCTTC; CDR3aa: CASSLPSGRTYNEQFF
v_gene: TRBV6-5; d_gene: .; abundance: .; j_gene: TRBJ2-3; CDR3nt: TGTGCCAGCAGTTACGAGGGCTTCAGGACAGATACGCAGTATTTT; CDR3aa: CASSYEGFRTDTQYF
v_gene: TRBV5-1; d_gene: .; abundance: .; j_gene: TRBJ2-2; CDR3nt: TGCGCCAGCAGCTTGGGTCAGGGTAGCGGAGCGAACACCGGGGAGCTGTTTTTT; CDR3aa: CASSLGQGSGANTGELFF
v_gene: TRBV18; d_gene: .; abundance: .; j_gene: TRBJ2-1; CDR3nt: TGTGCCAGCTCACCTCAGGCCAAGCAGTTCTTC; CDR3aa: CASSPQAKQFF
v_gene: TRBV7-2; d_gene: .; abundance: .; j_gene: TRBJ2-1; CDR3nt: TGTGCCAGCAGCCGCAGAAGCTACAATGAGCAGTTCTTC; CDR3aa: CASSRRSYNEQFF
v_gene: TRBV7-3; d_gene: .; abundance: once; j_gene: TRBJ1-1; CDR3nt: TGTGCCAGCAGCTTAACGGGGGGGGCTGAAGCTTTCTTT; CDR3aa: CASSLTGGAEAFF
v_gene: TRBV18; d_gene: TRBD2; abundance: .; j_gene: TRBJ2-3; CDR3nt: TGTGCCAGCTCAGGTGGGACTAGAACAGATACGCAGTATTTT; CDR3aa: CASSGGTRTDTQYF
v_gene: TRBV11-3; d_gene: .; abundance: once; j_gene: TRBJ2-1; CDR3nt: TGTGCCAGCAGCTTAGTTAGCGGATACAATGAGCAGTTCTTC; CDR3aa: CASSLVSGYNEQFF
v_gene: TRBV11-3; d_gene: TRBD1; abundance: .; j_gene: TRBJ2-5; CDR3nt: TGTGCCAGCAGCGTACAGGGGGGTGTATTAGAGACCCAGTACTTC; CDR3aa: CASSVQGGVLETQYF
v_gene: TRBV30; d_gene: TRBD1; abundance: .; j_gene: TRBJ2-7; CDR3nt: TGTGCCTGGGAGGGACAGCCCAACGAGCAGTACTTC; CDR3aa: CAWEGQPNEQYF
v_gene: TRBV7-9; d_gene: TRBD1; abundance: .; j_gene: TRBJ2-7; CDR3nt: TGTGCCAGCAGCGACGTGACAGGGAAGGGATTTACGAAGCAGTACTTC; CDR3aa: CASSDVTGKGFTKQYF
v_gene: TRBV9; d_gene: .; abundance: .; j_gene: TRBJ1-1; CDR3nt: TGTGCCAGCAGCGCGAACAGGGTGAACACTGAAGCTTTCTTT; CDR3aa: CASSANRVNTEAFF
v_gene: TRBV15; d_gene: TRBD1; abundance: .; j_gene: TRBJ1-1; CDR3nt: TGTGCCACCAGCAGAGATTGGGGACAGGGAGGGTGGAACACTGAAGCTTTCTTT; CDR3aa: CATSRDWGQGGWNTEAFF
v_gene: TRBV5-1; d_gene: TRBD1; abundance: .; j_gene: TRBJ2-3; CDR3nt: TGCGCCAGCAGCTTGTGGCAGACAGGGTCAGATACGCAGTATTTT; CDR3aa: CASSLWQTGSDTQYF
v_gene: TRBV15; d_gene: TRBD1; abundance: .; j_gene: TRBJ1-2; CDR3nt: TGTGCCACCAGCGGAGGACAGGGGGCTTATGGCTACACCTTC; CDR3aa: CATSGGQGAYGYTF
v_gene: TRBV4-1; d_gene: TRBD2; abundance: once; j_gene: TRBJ2-1; CDR3nt: TGCGCCAGCAGCCAGGTTAGCGGGACCTCCTACAATGAGCAGTTCTTC; CDR3aa: CASSQVSGTSYNEQFF
v_gene: TRBV2; d_gene: .; abundance: .; j_gene: TRBJ1-4; CDR3nt: TGTGCCAGCGGTAAGCGGGCGATAGATGAAAAACTGTTTTTT; CDR3aa: CASGKRAIDEKLFF
v_gene: TRBV18; d_gene: TRBD2; abundance: .; j_gene: TRBJ2-7; CDR3nt: TGTGCCAGCTCTCCAAGGACTAGCGGGAGTATTACGGACGAGCAGTACTTC; CDR3aa: CASSPRTSGSITDEQYF
v_gene: TRBV9; d_gene: TRBD1; abundance: .; j_gene: TRBJ1-2; CDR3nt: TGTGCCAGCAGAGATGACAGGGACACATGGAATGGCTACACCTTC; CDR3aa: CASRDDRDTWNGYTF
v_gene: TRBV5-5; d_gene: TRBD1; abundance: once; j_gene: TRBJ1-5; CDR3nt: TGTGCCAGCAGCCGGGACAGGGTAGGACAGCCCCAGCATTTT; CDR3aa: CASSRDRVGQPQHF
v_gene: TRBV5-4; d_gene: TRBD1; abundance: .; j_gene: TRBJ1-2; CDR3nt: TGTGCCAGCAGCCGCCAGGATGGACAGGTCTCACCTAACTATGGCTACACCTTC; CDR3aa: CASSRQDGQVSPNYGYTF
v_gene: TRBV28; d_gene: TRBD1; abundance: .; j_gene: TRBJ2-6; CDR3nt: TGTGCCAGCAGCACTATAAGACAACGACAGGGGGAAGACTCTGGGGCCAACGTCCTGACTTTC; CDR3aa: CASSTIRQRQGEDSGANVLTF
v_gene: TRBV5-1; d_gene: TRBD2; abundance: .; j_gene: TRBJ2-1; CDR3nt: TGCGCCAACAGCCTGATGACTAGCGGGAGAGGTTCGAATGAGCAGTTCTTC; CDR3aa: CANSLMTSGRGSNEQFF
v_gene: TRBV2; d_gene: TRBD2; abundance: .; j_gene: TRBJ2-3; CDR3nt: TGTGCCAGCATACTAGCGGACTACACAGATACGCAGTATTTT; CDR3aa: CASILADYTDTQYF
v_gene: TRBV7-2; d_gene: TRBD1; abundance: .; j_gene: TRBJ1-3; CDR3nt: TGTGCCAGCAGCCGCAGGGGGCCATCTGGAAACACCATATATTTT; CDR3aa: CASSRRGPSGNTIYF
v_gene: TRBV11-3; d_gene: .; abundance: .; j_gene: TRBJ2-3; CDR3nt: TGTGCCAGCAGCGCCGGGACTTGGCCGGATACGCAGTATTTT; CDR3aa: CASSAGTWPDTQYF
v_gene: TRBV7-2; d_gene: TRBD1; abundance: .; j_gene: TRBJ1-5; CDR3nt: TGTGCCAGCAGAAAAACAGGGGAAGGTCAGCCCCAGCATTTT; CDR3aa: CASRKTGEGQPQHF
v_gene: TRBV7-8; d_gene: TRBD2; abundance: .; j_gene: TRBJ2-1; CDR3nt: TGTGCCAGCAGCTTCCTAGCGGGAGTGTTTTATAATGAGCAGTTCTTC; CDR3aa: CASSFLAGVFYNEQFF
v_gene: TRBV30; d_gene: .; abundance: .; j_gene: TRBJ2-4; CDR3nt: TGTGCCTGGAGTACTCAAGAGTCACGTCGAAACATTCAGTACTTC; CDR3aa: CAWSTQESRRNIQYF
v_gene: TRBV7-9; d_gene: TRBD1; abundance: .; j_gene: TRBJ2-7; CDR3nt: TGTGCCAGCAGCGGGGGACAGGGACCCCTCTACGAGCAGTACTTC; CDR3aa: CASSGGQGPLYEQYF
v_gene: TRBV12-5; d_gene: .; abundance: .; j_gene: TRBJ1-5; CDR3nt: TGTGCTAGTGGTTTATCAGGTTATAGCAATCAGCCCCAGCATTTT; CDR3aa: CASGLSGYSNQPQHF
v_gene: TRBV7-2; d_gene: TRBD2; abundance: .; j_gene: TRBJ2-3; CDR3nt: TGTGCCAGCAGCTTAGAGACTAGCGTCCACACAGATACGCAGTATTTT; CDR3aa: CASSLETSVHTDTQYF
v_gene: TRBV30; d_gene: .; abundance: .; j_gene: TRBJ1-1; CDR3nt: TGTGCCTGGAGTGTACTGGGGGGATCGGAAGCTTTCTTT; CDR3aa: CAWSVLGGSEAFF
v_gene: TRBV13; d_gene: .; abundance: .; j_gene: TRBJ1-1; CDR3nt: TGTGCCAGCAGCTACTTTCCGGAGGGAGCTTTCTTT; CDR3aa: CASSYFPEGAFF
v_gene: TRBV5-6; d_gene: TRBD1; abundance: .; j_gene: TRBJ1-1; CDR3nt: TGTGCCAGCAGCTGGGGACAGCAGAACACTGAAGCTTTCTTT; CDR3aa: CASSWGQQNTEAFF
v_gene: TRBV28; d_gene: .; abundance: .; j_gene: TRBJ1-1; CDR3nt: TGTGCCAGCAGTCCCGTACGGGGGATGAACACTGAAGCTTTCTTT; CDR3aa: CASSPVRGMNTEAFF
v_gene: TRBV6-6; d_gene: TRBD1; abundance: .; j_gene: TRBJ2-1; CDR3nt: TGTGCCAGCAGCCCCAGGGGGCGAAATGAGCAGTTCTTC; CDR3aa: CASSPRGRNEQFF
v_gene: TRBV6-5; d_gene: .; abundance: .; j_gene: TRBJ2-1; CDR3nt: TGTGCCAGCAGTTACGGAACAGGGGGGGACAATGAGCAGTTCTTC; CDR3aa: CASSYGTGGDNEQFF
v_gene: TRBV25-1; d_gene: TRBD1; abundance: .; j_gene: TRBJ1-1; CDR3nt: TGTGCCAGCACCCGACAGGGGGCCGGGGTCACTGAAGCTTTCTTT; CDR3aa: CASTRQGAGVTEAFF
v_gene: TRBV7-8; d_gene: TRBD1; abundance: .; j_gene: TRBJ1-1; CDR3nt: TGTGCCAGCAGCTTAGCGGGACAGAGTCTGAACACTGAAGCTTTCTTT; CDR3aa: CASSLAGQSLNTEAFF
v_gene: TRBV11-3; d_gene: .; abundance: .; j_gene: TRBJ2-3; CDR3nt: TGTGCCAGCAGCTCCCGGACTCGCACAGATACGCAGTATTTT; CDR3aa: CASSSRTRTDTQYF
v_gene: TRBV27; d_gene: .; abundance: .; j_gene: TRBJ2-2; CDR3nt: TGTGCCAGCAGTTTTTTGGGAGGTCCCGGGGAGCTGTTTTTT; CDR3aa: CASSFLGGPGELFF
v_gene: TRBV5-4; d_gene: TRBD2; abundance: .; j_gene: TRBJ2-7; CDR3nt: TGTGCCAGCAGCCCGCGCGGGACTAGCGGGAGCTACGAGCAGTACTTC; CDR3aa: CASSPRGTSGSYEQYF
v_gene: TRBV15; d_gene: TRBD1; abundance: .; j_gene: TRBJ2-3; CDR3nt: TGTGCCACCAGCAGAGGAGACAGGGGGTACACAGATACGCAGTATTTT; CDR3aa: CATSRGDRGYTDTQYF
v_gene: TRBV6-1; d_gene: .; abundance: .; j_gene: TRBJ1-5; CDR3nt: TGTGCCAGCAGAGACAATAGCAATCAGCCCCAGCATTTT; CDR3aa: CASRDNSNQPQHF
v_gene: TRBV5-5; d_gene: .; abundance: once; j_gene: TRBJ1-5; CDR3nt: TGTGCCAGCAGCTTGCTCGGCAGGGGCTATAGCAATCAGCCCCAGCATTTT; CDR3aa: CASSLLGRGYSNQPQHF
v_gene: TRBV4-3; d_gene: .; abundance: .; j_gene: TRBJ1-2; CDR3nt: TGCGCCAGCAGCCCCTCCCTATCATATGGCTACACCTTC; CDR3aa: CASSPSLSYGYTF
v_gene: TRBV7-8; d_gene: TRBD1; abundance: .; j_gene: TRBJ1-4; CDR3nt: TGTGCCAGCAGCCATACTCCAGGGGGAACTAATGAAAAACTGTTTTTT; CDR3aa: CASSHTPGGTNEKLFF
v_gene: TRBV7-2; d_gene: .; abundance: .; j_gene: TRBJ1-2; CDR3nt: TGTGCCAGCAGCCGGACTGTTTATGGCTACACCTTC; CDR3aa: CASSRTVYGYTF